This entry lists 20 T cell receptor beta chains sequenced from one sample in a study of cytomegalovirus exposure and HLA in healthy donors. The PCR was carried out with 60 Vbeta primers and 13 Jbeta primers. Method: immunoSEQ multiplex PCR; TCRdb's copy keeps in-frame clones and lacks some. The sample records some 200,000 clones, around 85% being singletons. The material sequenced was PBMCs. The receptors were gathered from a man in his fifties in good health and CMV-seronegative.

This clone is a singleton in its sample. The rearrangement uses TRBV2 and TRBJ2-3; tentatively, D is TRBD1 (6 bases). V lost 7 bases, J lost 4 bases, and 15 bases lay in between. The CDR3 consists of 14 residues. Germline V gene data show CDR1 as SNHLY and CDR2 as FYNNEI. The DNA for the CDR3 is TGTGCCAGCACCTTCCAGGGGAGTTCAGATACGCAGTATTTT. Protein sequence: CASTFQGSSDTQYF.

DNA for the CDR3: TGTGCCAGCAGCCAAGAGCGGACTAGCGGGAGATTCACAGATACGCAGTATTTT. It yields the protein CASSQERTSGRFTDTQYF. The gene calls are TRBV14 and TRBJ2-3, with 13 bases that match TRBD2. The V gene's germline CDR1 is SGHDN and CDR2 FVKESK. This CDR3 contains 18 residues. Unmatched junction bases numbered 5, after V lost 0 bases and J lost 2 bases.

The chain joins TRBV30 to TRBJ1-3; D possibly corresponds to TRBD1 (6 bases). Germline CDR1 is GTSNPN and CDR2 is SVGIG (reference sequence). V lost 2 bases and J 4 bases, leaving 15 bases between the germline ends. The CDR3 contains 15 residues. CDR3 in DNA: TGTGCCTGGAGTCCGGGGGGGGGACAAGGAAACACCATATATTTT. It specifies CAWSPGGGQGNTIYF.

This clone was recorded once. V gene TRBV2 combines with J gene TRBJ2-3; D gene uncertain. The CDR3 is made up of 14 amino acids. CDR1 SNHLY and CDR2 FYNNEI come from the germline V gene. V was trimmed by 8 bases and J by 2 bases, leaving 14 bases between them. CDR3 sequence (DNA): TGTGCCAGCGACCGAGGTTCCTACACAGATACGCAGTATTTT. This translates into CASDRGSYTDTQYF.

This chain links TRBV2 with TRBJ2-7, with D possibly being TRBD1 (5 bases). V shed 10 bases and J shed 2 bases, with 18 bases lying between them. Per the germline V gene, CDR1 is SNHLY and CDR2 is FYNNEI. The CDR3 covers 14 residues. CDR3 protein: CAMGIDRYTYEQYF. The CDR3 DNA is TGTGCCATGGGAATCGACAGATATACCTACGAGCAGTACTTC.

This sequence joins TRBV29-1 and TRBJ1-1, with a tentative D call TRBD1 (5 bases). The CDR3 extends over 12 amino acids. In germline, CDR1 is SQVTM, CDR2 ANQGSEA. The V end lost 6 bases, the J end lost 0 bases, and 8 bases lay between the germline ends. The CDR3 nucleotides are TGCAGCGTACAGGCGTTGAACACTGAAGCTTTCTTT. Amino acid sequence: CSVQALNTEAFF. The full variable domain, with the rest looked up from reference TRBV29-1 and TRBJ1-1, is SAVISQKPSRDICQRGTSLTIQCQVDSQVTMMFWYRQQPGQSLTLIATANQGSEATYESGFVIDKFPISRPNLTFSTLTVSNMSPEDSSIYLCSVQALNTEAFFGQGTRLTVV.

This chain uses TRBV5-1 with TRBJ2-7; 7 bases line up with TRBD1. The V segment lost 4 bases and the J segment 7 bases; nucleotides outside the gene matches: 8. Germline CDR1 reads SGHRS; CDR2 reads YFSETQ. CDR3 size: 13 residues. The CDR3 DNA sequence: TGCGCCAGCAGCCGACAGGGCGACTTGGAGCAGTACTTC. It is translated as CASSRQGDLEQYF.

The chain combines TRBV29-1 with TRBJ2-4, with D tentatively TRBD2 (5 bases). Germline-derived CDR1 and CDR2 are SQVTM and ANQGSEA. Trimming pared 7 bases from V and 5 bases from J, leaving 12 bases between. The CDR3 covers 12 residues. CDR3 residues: CSGNGVENIQYF. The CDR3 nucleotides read TGCAGCGGAAACGGGGTAGAAAACATTCAGTACTTC.

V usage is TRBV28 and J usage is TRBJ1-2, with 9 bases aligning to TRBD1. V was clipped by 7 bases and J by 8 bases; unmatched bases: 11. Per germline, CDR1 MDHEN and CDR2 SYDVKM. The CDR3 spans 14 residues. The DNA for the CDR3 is TGTGCCAGCACCTCAGGGGACAGGGACGGCGGCTACACCTTC. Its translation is CASTSGDRDGGYTF.

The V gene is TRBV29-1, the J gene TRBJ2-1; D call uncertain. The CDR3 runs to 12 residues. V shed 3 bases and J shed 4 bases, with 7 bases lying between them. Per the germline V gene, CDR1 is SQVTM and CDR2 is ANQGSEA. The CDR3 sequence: CSVDEAYNEQFF. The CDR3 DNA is TGCAGCGTTGACGAGGCGTACAATGAGCAGTTCTTC.

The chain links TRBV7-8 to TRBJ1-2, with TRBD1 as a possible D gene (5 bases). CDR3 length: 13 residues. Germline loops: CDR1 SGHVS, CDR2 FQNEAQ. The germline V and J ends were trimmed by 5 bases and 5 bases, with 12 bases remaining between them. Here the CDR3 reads CASSPWGEYGYTF. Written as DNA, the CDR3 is TGTGCCAGCAGCCCCTGGGGCGAATATGGCTACACCTTC.

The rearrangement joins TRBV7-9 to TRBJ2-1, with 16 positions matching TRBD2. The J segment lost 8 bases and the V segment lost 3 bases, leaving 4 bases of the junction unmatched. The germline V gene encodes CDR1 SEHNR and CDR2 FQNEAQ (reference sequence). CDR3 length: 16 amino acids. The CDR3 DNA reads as TGTGCCAGCAGCTTCCCTGGGACTAGCGGGAGGGATGAGCAGTTCTTC. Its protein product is CASSFPGTSGRDEQFF.

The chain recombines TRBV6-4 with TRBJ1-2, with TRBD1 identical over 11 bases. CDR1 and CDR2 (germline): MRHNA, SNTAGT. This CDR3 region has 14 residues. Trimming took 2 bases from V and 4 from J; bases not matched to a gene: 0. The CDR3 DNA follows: TGTGCCAGCAGTGACGGGACAGGGGGCTATGGCTACACCTTC. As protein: CASSDGTGGYGYTF.

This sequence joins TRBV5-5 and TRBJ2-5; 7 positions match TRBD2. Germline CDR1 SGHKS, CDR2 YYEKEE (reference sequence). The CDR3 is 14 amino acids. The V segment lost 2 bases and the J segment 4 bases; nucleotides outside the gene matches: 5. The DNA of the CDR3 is TGTGCCAGCAGCTTCCTGCCGGGAGGAGAGACCCAGTACTTC. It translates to CASSFLPGGETQYF. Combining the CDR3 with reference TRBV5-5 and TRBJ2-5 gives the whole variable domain DAGVTQSPTHLIKTRGQQVTLRCSPISGHKSVSWYQQVLGQGPQFIFQYYEKEERGRGNFPDRFSARQFPNYSSELNVNALLLGDSALYLCASSFLPGGETQYFGPGTRLLVL.

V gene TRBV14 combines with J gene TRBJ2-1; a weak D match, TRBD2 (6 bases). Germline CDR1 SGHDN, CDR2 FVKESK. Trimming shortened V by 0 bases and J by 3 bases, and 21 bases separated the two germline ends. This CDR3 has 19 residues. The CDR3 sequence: CASSQDWTPTEGRYNEQFF. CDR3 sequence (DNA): TGTGCCAGCAGCCAAGATTGGACCCCAACGGAGGGTCGCTACAATGAGCAGTTCTTC.

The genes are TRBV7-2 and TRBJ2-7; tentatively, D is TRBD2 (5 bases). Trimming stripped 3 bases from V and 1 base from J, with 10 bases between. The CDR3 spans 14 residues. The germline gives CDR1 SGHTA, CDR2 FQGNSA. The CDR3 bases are TGTGCCAGCAGCTTTGGAGGTTCATCCTACGAGCAGTACTTC. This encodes CASSFGGSSYEQYF.

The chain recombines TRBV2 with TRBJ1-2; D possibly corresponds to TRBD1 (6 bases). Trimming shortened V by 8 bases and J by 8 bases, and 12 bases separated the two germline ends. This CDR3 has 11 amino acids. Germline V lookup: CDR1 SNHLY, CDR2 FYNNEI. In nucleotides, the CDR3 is TGTGCCAGCGGAACAGGGACCGGCTACACCTTC. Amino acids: CASGTGTGYTF.

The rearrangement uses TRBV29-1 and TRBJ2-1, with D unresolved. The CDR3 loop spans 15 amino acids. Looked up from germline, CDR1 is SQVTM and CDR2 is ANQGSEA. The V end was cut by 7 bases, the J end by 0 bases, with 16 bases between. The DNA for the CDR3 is TGCAGCGCGACTCCCACCTCCCTCTCCTACAATGAGCAGTTCTTC. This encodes CSATPTSLSYNEQFF.

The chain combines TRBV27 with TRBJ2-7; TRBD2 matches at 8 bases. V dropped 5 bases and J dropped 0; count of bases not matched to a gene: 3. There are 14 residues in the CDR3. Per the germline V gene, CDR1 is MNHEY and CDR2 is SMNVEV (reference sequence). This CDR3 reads CASSQRESSYEQYF. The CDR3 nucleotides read TGTGCCAGCAGTCAGCGGGAGAGCTCCTACGAGCAGTACTTC.

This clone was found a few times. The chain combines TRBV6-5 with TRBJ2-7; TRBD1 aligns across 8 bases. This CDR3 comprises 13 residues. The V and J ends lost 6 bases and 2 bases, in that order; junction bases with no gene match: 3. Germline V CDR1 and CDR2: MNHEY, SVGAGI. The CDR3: CASSWTGTYEQYF. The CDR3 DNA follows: TGTGCCAGCAGCTGGACAGGGACCTACGAGCAGTACTTC.